Below are 23 T cell receptor beta chains sequenced from a single sample in a study of sequential checkpoint blockade in melanoma. Repertoires were generated with immunoSEQ multiplex PCR, while TCRdb's copy carries only in-frame clones and drops some. The data show 35,000 to 50,000 clones, about nine tenths seen once. The treatment is: randomized to nivolumab then ipilimumab (arm A) or the reverse (arm B). The input for sequencing was CD8+ T cells sorted from blood (inferred from file names), taken from a patient given nivolumab and ipilimumab in sequence. The receptors shown here come from a human donor with melanoma.

The genes are TRBV4-3 and TRBJ2-1; 9 positions agree with TRBD2. Germline V CDR1 and CDR2: LGHNA, YSLEER. The CDR3 runs 15 residues. The trim removed 4 bases at V and 4 bases at J, leaving 5 bases unmatched. CDR3 nucleotide sequence: TGCGCCAGCAGCCCGCGGGAGGGCCAATACAATGAGCAGTTCTTC. Translation: CASSPREGQYNEQFF.

The chain employs TRBV7-9 and TRBJ2-7; 8 bases match TRBD2. The CDR3 is 16 residues long. The V and J ends lost 4 bases and 1 base, in that order; junction bases with no gene match: 9. Germline V gene data show CDR1 as SEHNR and CDR2 as FQNEAQ (reference sequence). CDR3 protein: CASSSGGGLKSYEQYV. CDR3 sequence (DNA): TGTGCCAGCAGCTCCGGGGGGGGTTTGAAGTCCTACGAGCAGTACGTC.

The chain's CDR3 is CAWSLQGHQPQHF. The CDR3 nucleotides are TGTGCCTGGAGCCTACAGGGGCATCAGCCCCAGCATTTT. V is TRBV30 and J is TRBJ1-5; 7 positions agree with TRBD1. Germline assignment: CDR1 GTSNPN and CDR2 SVGIG (reference sequence). There are 13 residues in the CDR3. V shed 3 bases and J 5 bases; nucleotides not matched to a gene: 4.

The chain couples TRBV29-1 to TRBJ1-2; tentative D call: TRBD1 (5 bases). This CDR3 is built from 15 residues. Trimming cost V 1 base and J 4 bases, with 16 bases left between them. Germline V lookup: CDR1 SQVTM, CDR2 ANQGSEA. CDR3 sequence: CSVEALRQPGYGYTF. The CDR3 DNA sequence: TGCAGCGTTGAAGCTCTCCGACAGCCGGGCTATGGCTACACCTTC.

This clone has a single count. V usage is TRBV27 and J usage is TRBJ1-5, with unresolved D. This CDR3 contains 15 residues. Germline V gene sequence: CDR1 MNHEY, CDR2 SMNVEV (reference sequence). V lost 7 bases, J lost 2 bases, and 15 bases lay in between. CDR3 region: CASKEGPGGNQPQHF. In DNA, the CDR3 is TGTGCCAGCAAAGAGGGCCCTGGGGGCAATCAGCCCCAGCATTTT.

The chain couples TRBV5-1 to TRBJ2-7, with D unclear. Germline CDR1 and CDR2: SGHRS and YFSETQ. This CDR3 spans 12 amino acids. The V gene lost 3 bases and the J gene lost 0 bases, with 4 bases spanning the gap. In DNA form, the CDR3 reads TGCGCCAGCAGCTACTTCTCCTACGAGCAGTACTTC. Protein sequence: CASSYFSYEQYF.

V and J are TRBV28 and TRBJ1-2; TRBD1 agrees at 7 bases. V was clipped by 7 bases and J by 5 bases; unmatched bases: 16. The germline V gene has CDR1 MDHEN and CDR2 SYDVKM. The CDR3 covers 16 residues. CDR3 sequence reads: CASIPRGYRGPYGYTF. CDR3 nucleotides: TGTGCCAGCATCCCCCGCGGATACAGGGGCCCTTATGGCTACACCTTC.

This clone was seen more than once but under ten times. The chain combines TRBV6-4 with TRBJ1-4; the D is unclear. The CDR3 is 15 residues long. The V and J ends lost 0 bases and 1 base respectively, with 6 bases between them. CDR1 and CDR2 from the germline V gene are MRHNA and SNTAGT. The CDR3 sequence is CASSDSAGTNEKLFF. The CDR3, as DNA: TGTGCCAGCAGTGACTCGGCTGGAACTAATGAAAAACTGTTTTTT.

V is TRBV7-9 and J is TRBJ1-4; 8 bases align to TRBD1. This CDR3 contains 17 residues. Germline V gene sequence: CDR1 SEHNR, CDR2 FQNEAQ (reference sequence). Losses at the gene ends were 5 bases for V and 10 bases for J; bases not matched to a gene: 18. CDR3 sequence: CASSGLTSGTGEGKLFF. The DNA of the CDR3 is TGTGCCAGCAGCGGATTAACCTCCGGGACAGGCGAGGGAAAACTGTTTTTT. The variable domain in full, completed from reference TRBV7-9 and TRBJ1-4, reads DTGVSQNPRHKITKRGQNVTFRCDPISEHNRLYWYRQTLGQGPEFLTYFQNEAQLEKSRLLSDRFSAERPKGSFSTLEIQRTEQGDSAMYLCASSGLTSGTGEGKLFFGSGTQLSVL.

The rearrangement joins TRBV7-2 to TRBJ1-1, with unresolved D. Germline values: CDR1 SGHTA, CDR2 FQGNSA. Trimming pared 5 bases from V and 5 bases from J, leaving 18 bases between. The CDR3 runs to 15 residues. As DNA, the CDR3 is TGTGCCAGCAGCCCTCATAATAGACTACCAACTGAAGCTTTCTTT. This encodes CASSPHNRLPTEAFF.

This chain joins TRBV7-9 and TRBJ2-7; TRBD2 might be the D (5 bases). The germline V gene has CDR1 SEHNR and CDR2 FQNEAQ (reference sequence). The CDR3 contains 12 residues. The CDR3: CASRGFFYEQYF. The DNA for the CDR3 is TGTGCAAGCCGAGGGTTCTTCTACGAGCAGTACTTC.

The chain recombines TRBV6-5 with TRBJ1-5; TRBD1 agrees at 7 bases. Trimming at V came to 4 bases and at J to 6 bases, leaving 9 bases not matched to a gene. The CDR3 spans 15 residues. Germline V lookup: CDR1 MNHEY, CDR2 SVGAGI. CDR3 DNA: TGTGCCAGCAGTTTTTCGACAGGGCCGGGTCAGCCCCAGCATTTT. It codes for CASSFSTGPGQPQHF.

The chain combines TRBV5-1 with TRBJ2-3, with TRBD1 identical over 8 bases. The CDR3 is 14 amino acids. Germline assignment: CDR1 SGHRS and CDR2 YFSETQ. J was trimmed by 5 bases and V by 5 bases; bases with no gene match: 7. For the CDR3, the DNA is TGCGCCAGCAGGTCGGACAGGGCGGGAGATACGCAGTATTTT. Residues: CASRSDRAGDTQYF.

The rearrangement joins TRBV28 to TRBJ2-5; 7 bases are shared with TRBD1. This CDR3 is 17 amino acids long. V was pared by 2 bases and J by 5 bases, with 14 bases of the junction left unmatched. Germline values: CDR1 MDHEN, CDR2 SYDVKM. The CDR3 coding sequence is TGTGCCAGCAGTTTAGGGGTCTCACAGGGGATGGAGGAGACCCAGTACTTC. Its translation: CASSLGVSQGMEETQYF.

The genes are TRBV9 and TRBJ2-1; 13 positions match TRBD2. Germline trimming cut 0 bases from V and 6 bases from J; bases unmatched to any gene: 3. The CDR3 covers 16 residues. CDR1 SGDLS and CDR2 YYNGEE come from the germline V gene. CDR3 nucleotides: TGTGCCAGCAGCGTAGGGACTAGCGGGAGTATCAATGAGCAGTTCTTC. Protein: CASSVGTSGSINEQFF.

CDR3 bases: TGTGCCAGCAGTTTAACCCTCGGGTTCCAAGAGACCCAGTACTTC. Protein sequence: CASSLTLGFQETQYF. The gene calls are TRBV27 and TRBJ2-5; D ambiguous. Germline V lookup: CDR1 MNHEY, CDR2 SMNVEV (reference sequence). Trimming removed 2 bases at V and 1 base at J, with 11 bases between. The CDR3 sequence is 15 residues long.

This clone was recorded once. V usage is TRBV19 and J usage is TRBJ2-2; D remains ambiguous. The CDR3 loop spans 14 amino acids. V lost 1 base to trimming and J lost 3 bases, with 6 bases between them. The germline V gene has CDR1 LNHDA and CDR2 SQIVND (reference sequence). The CDR3, as DNA: TGTGCCAGTAGTATAGGCAGGCACACCGGGGAGCTGTTTTTT. Its protein product is CASSIGRHTGELFF.

The chain recombines TRBV15 with TRBJ2-2, with a tentative D call TRBD2 (5 bases). The V gene lost 3 bases and the J gene lost 4 bases, with 12 bases spanning the gap. The CDR3 totals 15 residues. Germline V gives CDR1 LNHNV, CDR2 YYDKDF (reference sequence). CDR3 nucleotides: TGTGCCACCAGCAGCGTCACAGAGGGCACCGGGGAGCTGTTTTTT. This encodes CATSSVTEGTGELFF.

The chain employs TRBV29-1 and TRBJ2-3; 10 bases agree with TRBD2. The CDR3 extends over 12 amino acids. The trim removed 1 base at V and 15 bases at J, leaving 7 bases unmatched. CDR1 SQVTM and CDR2 ANQGSEA come from the germline V gene. In DNA, the CDR3 is TGCAGCGTTGAAGGTAGCGGGAGGTCCCGTTATTTT. It translates to CSVEGSGRSRYF.

The sample holds a few counts of this clone. The chain has TRBV29-1 and TRBJ2-2, with D possibly matching TRBD2 (7 bases). The CDR3 is 14 amino acids. Germline V gives CDR1 SQVTM, CDR2 ANQGSEA. Trimming removed 6 bases from V and 5 bases from J, with 16 bases in between. CDR3 sequence (DNA): TGCAGCGTCCGGGGGGCAGGGAGGACCGGGGAGCTGTTTTTT. It yields the protein CSVRGAGRTGELFF.

J is TRBJ2-1 and V is TRBV13, with D tentatively TRBD2 (5 bases). The germline V and J ends were trimmed by 7 bases and 9 bases, with 19 bases remaining between them. Germline CDR1 and CDR2: PRHDT and FYEKMQ (reference sequence). The CDR3 loop spans 14 amino acids. The CDR3 reads CASTFEGRESEQFF. The DNA for the CDR3 is TGTGCCAGCACCTTTGAGGGAAGGGAGAGTGAGCAGTTCTTC.

The rearrangement uses TRBV5-1 and TRBJ2-2; D is possibly TRBD1 (5 bases). Trimming shortened V by 2 bases and J by 6 bases, and 5 bases separated the two germline ends. This CDR3 contains 12 residues. Germline V gene sequence: CDR1 SGHRS, CDR2 YFSETQ. Here the CDR3 reads CASSFRAGELFF. CDR3 nucleotides: TGCGCCAGCAGCTTCAGGGCCGGGGAGCTGTTTTTT.

This chain uses TRBV11-1 with TRBJ1-1; D ambiguous. This CDR3 contains 12 residues. V lost 4 bases, J lost 3 bases, and 6 bases lay in between. Germline V gene lookup returns CDR1 SGHAT and CDR2 FQDESV (reference sequence). The CDR3 sequence: CASSSGDTEAFF. CDR3 nucleotides: TGTGCCAGCAGCTCCGGGGACACTGAAGCTTTCTTT.